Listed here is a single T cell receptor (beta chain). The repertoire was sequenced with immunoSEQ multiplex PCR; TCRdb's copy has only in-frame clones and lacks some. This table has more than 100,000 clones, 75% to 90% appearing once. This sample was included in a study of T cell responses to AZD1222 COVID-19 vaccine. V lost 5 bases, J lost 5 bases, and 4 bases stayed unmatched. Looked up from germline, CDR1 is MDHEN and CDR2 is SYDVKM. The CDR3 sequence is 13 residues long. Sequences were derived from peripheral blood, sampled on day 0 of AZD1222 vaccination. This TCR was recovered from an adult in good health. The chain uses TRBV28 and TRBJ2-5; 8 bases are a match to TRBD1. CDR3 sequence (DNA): TGTGCCAGCAGTGAGACAGGGGATGAGACCCAGTACTTC. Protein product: CASSETGDETQYF.